These T cell receptor beta chains were read from a single sample in a study of blood T cell repertoires in COVID-19. This table comes from immunoSEQ multiplex PCR, and its TCRdb copy is limited to in-frame clones, with some not included. This table holds 150,000 to 200,000 clones, around 90% found once. Sequencing was done on a sample of peripheral blood. The receptor set was obtained from a middle-aged man with acute or convalescent COVID-19. Each CDR3 is given with its conserved first and last residue. Fields, in order: D gene, clone size, V gene, J gene, CDR3 protein, CDR3 DNA. D genes are given only for firm matches. Clone sizes are given selectively: once, few, many, or a class where the clone is expanded.

-	-	TRBV29-1	TRBJ2-3	CSVRYSPSTDTQYF	TGCAGCGTTCGTTATAGCCCTAGCACAGATACGCAGTATTTT
TRBD2	-	TRBV7-6	TRBJ2-7	CASTLGRVGRADILGYEQYF	TGTGCCAGCACCCTAGGGAGGGTTGGAAGGGCAGACATCCTTGGCTACGAGCAGTACTTC
TRBD2	once	TRBV18	TRBJ2-3	CASSPPGLAGGKTDTQYF	TGTGCCAGCTCACCACCGGGACTAGCGGGGGGTAAGACAGATACGCAGTATTTT
-	-	TRBV5-8	TRBJ1-5	CASSLLGQGIGQPQHF	TGTGCCAGCAGCTTGTTAGGGCAGGGAATTGGTCAGCCCCAGCATTTT
TRBD2	-	TRBV25-1	TRBJ2-1	CASTPTSGYNEQFF	TGTGCCAGCACTCCAACTAGCGGCTACAATGAGCAGTTCTTC
-	-	TRBV5-1	TRBJ1-5	CASSLEGLSNQPQHF	TGCGCCAGCAGCTTGGAGGGACTGAGCAATCAGCCCCAGCATTTT
TRBD2	-	TRBV5-5	TRBJ2-5	CASSLASSGGGETQYF	TGTGCCAGCAGCTTGGCCTCTAGCGGCGGTGGAGAGACCCAGTACTTC
-	-	TRBV7-2	TRBJ1-6	CASSSVPGHISYNSPLHF	TGTGCCAGCAGCTCGGTTCCAGGGCATATCTCCTATAATTCACCCCTCCACTTT
TRBD1	-	TRBV24-1	TRBJ2-1	CATSDPTGGSNEQFF	TGTGCCACCAGTGATCCTACAGGGGGTTCGAATGAGCAGTTCTTC
-	-	TRBV6-1	TRBJ1-2	CASSEVWSTNYGYTF	TGTGCCAGCAGTGAAGTCTGGAGCACTAACTATGGCTACACCTTC
-	once	TRBV7-9	TRBJ1-2	CASSHTGPGYTF	TGTGCCAGCAGCCATACAGGGCCGGGCTACACCTTC
-	-	TRBV7-9	TRBJ2-1	CASSLGEWTNEQFF	TGTGCCAGCAGCTTAGGGGAGTGGACCAATGAGCAGTTCTTC
TRBD1	-	TRBV6-2/TRBV6-3	TRBJ2-7	CASSLRQGVAYEQYF	TGTGCCAGCAGCCTAAGACAGGGGGTTGCCTACGAGCAGTACTTC
TRBD1	-	TRBV5-1	TRBJ2-2	CASSGQGNTGELFF	TGCGCCAGCTCGGGACAGGGAAACACCGGGGAGCTGTTTTTT
TRBD1	once	TRBV7-9	TRBJ1-2	CASRRDSSYGYTF	TGTGCCAGCAGACGGGACAGCAGCTATGGCTACACCTTC
-	-	TRBV9	TRBJ2-2	CASRREVNTGELFF	TGTGCCAGCAGACGAGAGGTCAACACCGGGGAGCTGTTTTTT
-	-	TRBV12-3/TRBV12-4	TRBJ1-1	CASTLEMAEAFF	TGTGCCAGCACCTTAGAGATGGCTGAAGCTTTCTTT
-	once	TRBV6-6	TRBJ2-2	CASSYGARQVDGELFF	TGTGCCAGCAGTTACGGCGCTCGACAGGTGGACGGGGAGCTGTTTTTT
-	-	TRBV6-1	TRBJ1-2	CASSEAGEGYGYTF	TGTGCCAGCAGTGAAGCGGGGGAGGGGTATGGCTACACCTTC
-	-	TRBV4-1	TRBJ2-7	CASSQIFRDTLYEQYF	TGCGCCAGCAGCCAGATATTCCGGGACACCCTCTACGAGCAGTACTTC
TRBD1	-	TRBV5-6	TRBJ1-2	CASSLGQALWGYTF	TGTGCCAGCAGCCTAGGACAGGCGCTGTGGGGCTACACCTTC
-	-	TRBV7-8	TRBJ2-3	CASSPQNTQYF	TGTGCCAGCAGCCCTCAGAATACGCAGTATTTT
TRBD2	-	TRBV19	TRBJ2-5	CASSILAGARQETQYF	TGTGCCAGTAGTATTTTAGCGGGGGCCCGCCAAGAGACCCAGTACTTC
-	once	TRBV6-1	TRBJ1-4	CASSAQTGTINEKLFF	TGTGCCAGCAGTGCTCAAACCGGGACAATTAATGAAAAACTGTTTTTT
-	-	TRBV27	TRBJ2-5	CASSLVPGGETQYF	TGTGCCAGCAGTTTAGTCCCAGGGGGGGAGACCCAGTACTTC
-	-	TRBV7-2	TRBJ2-7	CASSLYEQYF	TGTGCCAGCAGCCTGTACGAGCAGTACTTC
-	-	TRBV5-4	TRBJ1-2	CASSLEQGSNYGYTF	TGTGCCAGCAGCTTGGAACAGGGCTCTAACTATGGCTACACCTTC
TRBD1	-	TRBV5-4	TRBJ1-5	CASSLGTGRNQPQHF	TGTGCCAGCAGCTTAGGGACAGGGCGAAATCAGCCCCAGCATTTT
TRBD1	-	TRBV6-2/TRBV6-3	TRBJ2-1	CASSLPWTGAFF	TGTGCCAGCAGTTTACCGTGGACAGGGGCGTTCTTC
-	-	TRBV4-2	TRBJ2-5	CASSQDELRGRETQYF	TGTGCCAGCAGCCAAGACGAGCTAAGAGGCAGAGAGACCCAGTACTTC
-	-	TRBV7-9	TRBJ2-2	CASSLAGSNTGELFF	TGTGCCAGCAGCTTAGCCGGGTCAAACACCGGGGAGCTGTTTTTT
-	-	TRBV4-1	TRBJ1-5	CASSQDLWAQPQHF	TGCGCCAGCAGCCAAGATTTGTGGGCGCAGCCCCAGCATTTT
-	-	TRBV5-1	TRBJ1-3	CASSQLGGSGNTIYF	TGCGCCAGCAGCCAGTTGGGAGGATCTGGAAACACCATATATTTT
TRBD1	-	TRBV18	TRBJ2-7	CASSATGGDDEQYF	TGTGCCAGCTCCGCGACAGGGGGCGATGACGAGCAGTACTTC
-	-	TRBV5-1	TRBJ1-1	CASSLEQNTEAFF	TGCGCCAGCAGCTTGGAGCAAAACACTGAAGCTTTCTTT
-	-	TRBV6-5	TRBJ1-5	CASRVGASNQPQHF	TGTGCCAGCAGAGTCGGTGCGAGCAATCAGCCCCAGCATTTT
TRBD2	-	TRBV13	TRBJ2-1	CASSLTRGGAYNEQFF	TGTGCCAGCAGCTTAACTCGCGGGGGGGCCTACAATGAGCAGTTCTTC
TRBD2	once	TRBV7-6	TRBJ2-2	CASSLGTSGTTGELFF	TGTGCCAGCAGCTTAGGGACTAGCGGGACCACCGGGGAGCTGTTTTTT
-	-	TRBV21-1	TRBJ2-3	CASSKDTAGGGADTQYF	TGTGCCAGCAGCAAAGATACGGCGGGGGGAGGGGCAGATACGCAGTATTTT
-	-	TRBV10-3	TRBJ1-1	CAISRDTYTEAFF	TGTGCCATCTCCCGGGACACCTACACTGAAGCTTTCTTT